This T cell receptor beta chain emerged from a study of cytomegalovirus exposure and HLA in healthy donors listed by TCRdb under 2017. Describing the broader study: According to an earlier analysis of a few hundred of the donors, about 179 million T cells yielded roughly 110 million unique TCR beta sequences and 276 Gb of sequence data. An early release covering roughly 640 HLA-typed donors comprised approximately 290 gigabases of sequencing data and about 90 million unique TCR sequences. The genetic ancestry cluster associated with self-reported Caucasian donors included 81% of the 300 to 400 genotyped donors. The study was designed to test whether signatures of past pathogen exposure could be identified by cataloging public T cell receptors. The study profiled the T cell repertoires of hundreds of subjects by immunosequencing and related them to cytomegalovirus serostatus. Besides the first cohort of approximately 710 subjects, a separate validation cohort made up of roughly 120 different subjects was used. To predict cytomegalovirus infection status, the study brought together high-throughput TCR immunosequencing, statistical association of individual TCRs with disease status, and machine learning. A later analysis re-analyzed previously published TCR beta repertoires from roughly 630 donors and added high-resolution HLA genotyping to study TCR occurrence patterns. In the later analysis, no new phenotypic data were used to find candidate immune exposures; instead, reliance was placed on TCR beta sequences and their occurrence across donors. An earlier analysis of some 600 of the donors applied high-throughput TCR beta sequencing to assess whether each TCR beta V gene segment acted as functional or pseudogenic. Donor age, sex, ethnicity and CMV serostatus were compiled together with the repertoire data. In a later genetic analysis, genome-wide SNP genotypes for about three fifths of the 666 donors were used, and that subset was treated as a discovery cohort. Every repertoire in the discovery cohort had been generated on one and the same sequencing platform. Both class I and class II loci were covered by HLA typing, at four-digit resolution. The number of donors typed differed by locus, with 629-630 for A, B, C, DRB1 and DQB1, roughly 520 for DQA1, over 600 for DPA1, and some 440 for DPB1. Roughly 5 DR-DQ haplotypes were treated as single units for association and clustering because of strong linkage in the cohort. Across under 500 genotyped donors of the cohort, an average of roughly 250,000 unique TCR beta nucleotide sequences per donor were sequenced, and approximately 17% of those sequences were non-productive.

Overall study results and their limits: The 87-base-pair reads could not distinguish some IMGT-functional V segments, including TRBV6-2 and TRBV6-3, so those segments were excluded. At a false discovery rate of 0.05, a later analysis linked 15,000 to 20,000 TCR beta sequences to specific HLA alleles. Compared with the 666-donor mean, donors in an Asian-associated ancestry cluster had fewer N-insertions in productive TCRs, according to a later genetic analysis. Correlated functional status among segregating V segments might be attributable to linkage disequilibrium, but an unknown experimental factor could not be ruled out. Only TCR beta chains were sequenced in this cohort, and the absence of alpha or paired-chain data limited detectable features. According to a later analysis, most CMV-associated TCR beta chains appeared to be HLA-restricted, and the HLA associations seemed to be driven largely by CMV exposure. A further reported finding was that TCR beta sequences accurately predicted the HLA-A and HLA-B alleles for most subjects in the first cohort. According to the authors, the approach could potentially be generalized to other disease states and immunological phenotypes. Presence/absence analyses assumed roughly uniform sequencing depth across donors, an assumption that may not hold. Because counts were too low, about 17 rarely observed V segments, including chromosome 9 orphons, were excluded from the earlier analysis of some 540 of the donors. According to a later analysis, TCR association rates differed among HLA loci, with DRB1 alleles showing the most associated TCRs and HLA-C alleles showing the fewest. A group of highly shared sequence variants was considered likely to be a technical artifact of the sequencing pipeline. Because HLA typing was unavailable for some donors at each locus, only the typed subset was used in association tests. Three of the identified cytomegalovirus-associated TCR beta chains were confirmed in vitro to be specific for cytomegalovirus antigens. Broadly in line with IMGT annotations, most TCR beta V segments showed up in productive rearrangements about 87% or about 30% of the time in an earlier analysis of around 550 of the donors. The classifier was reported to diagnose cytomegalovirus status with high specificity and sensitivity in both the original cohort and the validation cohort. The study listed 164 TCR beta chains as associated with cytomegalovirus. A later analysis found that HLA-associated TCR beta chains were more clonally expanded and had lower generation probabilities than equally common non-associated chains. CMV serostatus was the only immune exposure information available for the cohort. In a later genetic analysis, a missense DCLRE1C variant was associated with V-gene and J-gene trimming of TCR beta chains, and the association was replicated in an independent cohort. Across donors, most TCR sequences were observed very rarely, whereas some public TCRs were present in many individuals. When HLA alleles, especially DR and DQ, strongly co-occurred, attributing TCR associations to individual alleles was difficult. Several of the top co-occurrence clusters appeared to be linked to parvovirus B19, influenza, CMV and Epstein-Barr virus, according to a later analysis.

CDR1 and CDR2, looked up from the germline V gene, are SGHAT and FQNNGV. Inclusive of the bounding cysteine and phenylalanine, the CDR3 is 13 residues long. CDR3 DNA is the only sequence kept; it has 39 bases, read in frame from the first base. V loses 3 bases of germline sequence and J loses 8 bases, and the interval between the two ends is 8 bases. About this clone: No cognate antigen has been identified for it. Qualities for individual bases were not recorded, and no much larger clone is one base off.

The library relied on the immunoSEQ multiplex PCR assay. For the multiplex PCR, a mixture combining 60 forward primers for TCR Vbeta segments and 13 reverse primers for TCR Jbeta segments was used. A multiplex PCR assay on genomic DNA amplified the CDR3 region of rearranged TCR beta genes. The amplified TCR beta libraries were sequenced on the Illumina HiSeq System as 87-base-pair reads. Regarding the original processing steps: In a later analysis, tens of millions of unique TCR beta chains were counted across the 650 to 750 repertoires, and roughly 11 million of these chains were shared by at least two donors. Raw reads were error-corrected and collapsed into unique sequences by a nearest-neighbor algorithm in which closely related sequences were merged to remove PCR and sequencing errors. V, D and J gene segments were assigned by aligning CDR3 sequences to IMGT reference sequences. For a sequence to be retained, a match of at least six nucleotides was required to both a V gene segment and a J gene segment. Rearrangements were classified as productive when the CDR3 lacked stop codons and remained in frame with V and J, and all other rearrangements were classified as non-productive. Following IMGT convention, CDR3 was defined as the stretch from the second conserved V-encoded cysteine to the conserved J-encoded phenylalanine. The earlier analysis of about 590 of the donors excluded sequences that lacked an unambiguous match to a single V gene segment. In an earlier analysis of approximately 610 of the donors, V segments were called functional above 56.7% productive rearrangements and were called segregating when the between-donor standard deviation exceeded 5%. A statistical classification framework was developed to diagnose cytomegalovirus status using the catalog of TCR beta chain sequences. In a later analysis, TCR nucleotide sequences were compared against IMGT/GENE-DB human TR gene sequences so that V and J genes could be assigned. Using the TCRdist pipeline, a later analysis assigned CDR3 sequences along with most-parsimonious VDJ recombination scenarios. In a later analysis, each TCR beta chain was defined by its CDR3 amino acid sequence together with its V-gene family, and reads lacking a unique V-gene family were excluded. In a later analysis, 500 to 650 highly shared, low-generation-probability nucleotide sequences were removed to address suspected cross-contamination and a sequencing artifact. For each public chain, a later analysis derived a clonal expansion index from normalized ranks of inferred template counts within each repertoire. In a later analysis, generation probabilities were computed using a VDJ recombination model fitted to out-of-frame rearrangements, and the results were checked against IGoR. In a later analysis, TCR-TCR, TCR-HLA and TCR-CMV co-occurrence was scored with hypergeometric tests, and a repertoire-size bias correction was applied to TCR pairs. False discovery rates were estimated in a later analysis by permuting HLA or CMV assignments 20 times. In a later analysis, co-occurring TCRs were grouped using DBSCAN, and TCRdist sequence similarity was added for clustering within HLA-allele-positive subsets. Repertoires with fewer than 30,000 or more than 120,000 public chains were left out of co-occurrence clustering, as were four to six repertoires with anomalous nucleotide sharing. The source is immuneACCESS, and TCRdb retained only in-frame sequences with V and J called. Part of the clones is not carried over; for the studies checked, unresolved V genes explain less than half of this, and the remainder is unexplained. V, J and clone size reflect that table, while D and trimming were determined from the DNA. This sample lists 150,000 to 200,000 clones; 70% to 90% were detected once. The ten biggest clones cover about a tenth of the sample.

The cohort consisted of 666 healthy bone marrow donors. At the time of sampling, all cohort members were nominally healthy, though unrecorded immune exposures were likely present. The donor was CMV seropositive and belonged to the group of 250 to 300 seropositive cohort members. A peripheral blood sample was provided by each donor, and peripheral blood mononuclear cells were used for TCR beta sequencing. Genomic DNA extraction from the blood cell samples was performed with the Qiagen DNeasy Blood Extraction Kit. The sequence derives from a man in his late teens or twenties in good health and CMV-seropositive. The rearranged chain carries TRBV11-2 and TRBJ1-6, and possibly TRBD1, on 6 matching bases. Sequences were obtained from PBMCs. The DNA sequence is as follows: TGTGCCAGCAGCTTCCACAGGGATTCACCCCTCCACTTT. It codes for CASSFHRDSPLHF.